The 7 T cell receptor beta chains in this list originate from one sample, sequenced in a study of T cells in lung cancer brain metastases. The method was immunoSEQ multiplex PCR; TCRdb's version includes in-frame clones alone and lacks a portion of them. Of 3,500 to 4,500 clones listed, roughly 90% were seen once; the top ten hold over 6.5%. The sample comprised tumor tissue from the primary lung tumor. The receptor source for this set is a man in his sixties with non-small cell lung cancer.

This chain uses TRBV4-1 with TRBJ1-5; a possible D gene is TRBD1 (6 bases). With 4 bases removed from V and 4 bases from J, the gap between germline ends came to 20 bases. The V gene's germline CDR1 is MGHRA and CDR2 YSYEKL. The length of the CDR3 is 17 residues. The CDR3 DNA reads TGCGCCAGCAGCCCACAGGGACGGGGGTTCGGGAATCAGCCCCAGCATTTT. Its protein is CASSPQGRGFGNQPQHF.

The chain joins TRBV2 to TRBJ1-5; tentatively, D is TRBD1 (5 bases). This CDR3 has 14 residues. Per germline, CDR1 SNHLY and CDR2 FYNNEI. The V end was cut by 8 bases, the J end by 5 bases, with 16 bases between. In DNA, the CDR3 is TGTGCCAGCCGAGTGGGACTTTCCGATCAGCCCCAGCATTTT. Translated, it gives CASRVGLSDQPQHF.

About this clone itself: An end of the junction does not agree with germline; a read error may underlie this. The chain is built from TRBV2 and TRBJ1-2; TRBD1 matches at 7 bases. The CDR3 is made up of 14 amino acids. The germline V gene has CDR1 SNHLY and CDR2 FYNNEI. In DNA, the CDR3 is TGTGCCAGCAGTTTCTTGGGGACAGACTATGGCTACATCTTC. Translated, it gives CASSFLGTDYGYIF. Full variable domain (outside the CDR3, taken from reference TRBV2 and TRBJ1-2): EPEVTQTPSHQVTQMGQEVILRCVPISNHLYFYWYRQILGQKVEFLVSFYNNEISEKSEIFDDQFSVERPDGSNFTLKIRSTKLEDSAMYFCASSFLGTDYGYIFGSGTRLTVV.

This chain links TRBV11-3 with TRBJ2-5; D may be TRBD2 (6 bases). The germline gives CDR1 SGHNT, CDR2 YENEEA. CDR3 size: 17 residues. Trimming stripped 4 bases from V and 4 bases from J, with 22 bases between. CDR3 sequence reads: CASSSGAGRGGIETQYF. Written as DNA, the CDR3 is TGTGCCAGCAGCTCAGGAGCGGGCCGAGGAGGTATAGAGACCCAGTACTTC.

The gene calls are TRBV30 and TRBJ2-5; 7 bases fit TRBD2. The CDR3 totals 14 residues. CDR1 GTSNPN and CDR2 SVGIG come from the germline V gene (reference sequence). J gave up 2 bases and V 4 bases, and 7 bases lay outside the gene matches. CDR3 sequence reads: CAWTPGTKQETQYF. In DNA, the CDR3 is TGTGCCTGGACACCAGGGACTAAACAAGAGACCCAGTACTTC.

The sample holds one count of this clone. The chain has TRBV28 and TRBJ2-3; TRBD1 matches at 12 bases. The CDR3 is 16 residues long. V lost 3 bases, J lost 8 bases, and 9 bases stayed unmatched. CDR1 is MDHEN, CDR2 SYDVKM, per germline. CDR3: CASSFGGQGAMGTQYF. CDR3 sequence (DNA): TGTGCCAGCAGTTTTGGGGGACAGGGGGCGATGGGTACGCAGTATTTT.

V usage is TRBV28 and J usage is TRBJ2-3; 8 bases are shared with TRBD1. CDR1 and CDR2 from the germline V gene are MDHEN and SYDVKM. This CDR3 comprises 15 residues. The J segment lost 0 bases and the V segment lost 6 bases, leaving 5 bases of the junction unmatched. This CDR3 reads CASREDRASTDTQYF. The CDR3 bases are TGTGCCAGCAGAGAGGACAGGGCTAGCACAGATACGCAGTATTTT.